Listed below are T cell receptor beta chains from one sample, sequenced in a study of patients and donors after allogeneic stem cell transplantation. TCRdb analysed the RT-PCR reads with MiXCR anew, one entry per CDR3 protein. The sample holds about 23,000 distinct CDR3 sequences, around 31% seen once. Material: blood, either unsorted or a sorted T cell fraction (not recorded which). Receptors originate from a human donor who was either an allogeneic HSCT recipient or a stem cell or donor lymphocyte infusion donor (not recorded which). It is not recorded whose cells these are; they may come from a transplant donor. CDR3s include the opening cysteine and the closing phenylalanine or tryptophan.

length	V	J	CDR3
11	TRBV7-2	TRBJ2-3	CASTETDTQYF
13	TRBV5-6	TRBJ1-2	CASSLGHNYGYTF
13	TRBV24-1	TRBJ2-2	CATSEENTGELFF
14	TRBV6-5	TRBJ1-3	CASSPRDSGNTIYF
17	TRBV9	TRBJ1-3	CASSVAYRPFSGNTIYF
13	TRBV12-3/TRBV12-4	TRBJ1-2	CASSLDRNYGYTF
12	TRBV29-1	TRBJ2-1	CSVEWAYNEQFF
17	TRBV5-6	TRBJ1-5	CASSLCLTDPSNQPQHF
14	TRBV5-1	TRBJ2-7	CASSQLGGTYEQYF
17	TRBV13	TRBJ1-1	CASSLNPAELMNTEAFF
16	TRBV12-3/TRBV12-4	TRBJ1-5	CASSRTGTGSFQPQHF
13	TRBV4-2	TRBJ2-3	CASSQVSADTQYF
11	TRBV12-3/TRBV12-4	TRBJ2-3	CASREADTQYF
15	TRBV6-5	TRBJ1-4	CASSSQGLKGRKLFF
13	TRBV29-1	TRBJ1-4	CSVAPGSREKLFF
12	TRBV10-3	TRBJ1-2	CAISRDNYGYTF
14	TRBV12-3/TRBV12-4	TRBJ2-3	CASSSNTGLDTQYF
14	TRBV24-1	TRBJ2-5	CATSVSGGQETQYF
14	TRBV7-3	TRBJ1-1	CASSLTAFNTEAFF
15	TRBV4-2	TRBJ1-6	CASSHQDTDNSPLHF
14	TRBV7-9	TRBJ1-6	CASSLGRGNSPLHF
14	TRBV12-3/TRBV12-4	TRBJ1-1	CASSGAGGMTEAFF
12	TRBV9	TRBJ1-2	CASSPPNYGYTF
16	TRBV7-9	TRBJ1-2	CASSLGRTAPNYGYTF
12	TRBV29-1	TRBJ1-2	CSVEDRVNGYTF
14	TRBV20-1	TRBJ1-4	CSASLRVTNEKLFF